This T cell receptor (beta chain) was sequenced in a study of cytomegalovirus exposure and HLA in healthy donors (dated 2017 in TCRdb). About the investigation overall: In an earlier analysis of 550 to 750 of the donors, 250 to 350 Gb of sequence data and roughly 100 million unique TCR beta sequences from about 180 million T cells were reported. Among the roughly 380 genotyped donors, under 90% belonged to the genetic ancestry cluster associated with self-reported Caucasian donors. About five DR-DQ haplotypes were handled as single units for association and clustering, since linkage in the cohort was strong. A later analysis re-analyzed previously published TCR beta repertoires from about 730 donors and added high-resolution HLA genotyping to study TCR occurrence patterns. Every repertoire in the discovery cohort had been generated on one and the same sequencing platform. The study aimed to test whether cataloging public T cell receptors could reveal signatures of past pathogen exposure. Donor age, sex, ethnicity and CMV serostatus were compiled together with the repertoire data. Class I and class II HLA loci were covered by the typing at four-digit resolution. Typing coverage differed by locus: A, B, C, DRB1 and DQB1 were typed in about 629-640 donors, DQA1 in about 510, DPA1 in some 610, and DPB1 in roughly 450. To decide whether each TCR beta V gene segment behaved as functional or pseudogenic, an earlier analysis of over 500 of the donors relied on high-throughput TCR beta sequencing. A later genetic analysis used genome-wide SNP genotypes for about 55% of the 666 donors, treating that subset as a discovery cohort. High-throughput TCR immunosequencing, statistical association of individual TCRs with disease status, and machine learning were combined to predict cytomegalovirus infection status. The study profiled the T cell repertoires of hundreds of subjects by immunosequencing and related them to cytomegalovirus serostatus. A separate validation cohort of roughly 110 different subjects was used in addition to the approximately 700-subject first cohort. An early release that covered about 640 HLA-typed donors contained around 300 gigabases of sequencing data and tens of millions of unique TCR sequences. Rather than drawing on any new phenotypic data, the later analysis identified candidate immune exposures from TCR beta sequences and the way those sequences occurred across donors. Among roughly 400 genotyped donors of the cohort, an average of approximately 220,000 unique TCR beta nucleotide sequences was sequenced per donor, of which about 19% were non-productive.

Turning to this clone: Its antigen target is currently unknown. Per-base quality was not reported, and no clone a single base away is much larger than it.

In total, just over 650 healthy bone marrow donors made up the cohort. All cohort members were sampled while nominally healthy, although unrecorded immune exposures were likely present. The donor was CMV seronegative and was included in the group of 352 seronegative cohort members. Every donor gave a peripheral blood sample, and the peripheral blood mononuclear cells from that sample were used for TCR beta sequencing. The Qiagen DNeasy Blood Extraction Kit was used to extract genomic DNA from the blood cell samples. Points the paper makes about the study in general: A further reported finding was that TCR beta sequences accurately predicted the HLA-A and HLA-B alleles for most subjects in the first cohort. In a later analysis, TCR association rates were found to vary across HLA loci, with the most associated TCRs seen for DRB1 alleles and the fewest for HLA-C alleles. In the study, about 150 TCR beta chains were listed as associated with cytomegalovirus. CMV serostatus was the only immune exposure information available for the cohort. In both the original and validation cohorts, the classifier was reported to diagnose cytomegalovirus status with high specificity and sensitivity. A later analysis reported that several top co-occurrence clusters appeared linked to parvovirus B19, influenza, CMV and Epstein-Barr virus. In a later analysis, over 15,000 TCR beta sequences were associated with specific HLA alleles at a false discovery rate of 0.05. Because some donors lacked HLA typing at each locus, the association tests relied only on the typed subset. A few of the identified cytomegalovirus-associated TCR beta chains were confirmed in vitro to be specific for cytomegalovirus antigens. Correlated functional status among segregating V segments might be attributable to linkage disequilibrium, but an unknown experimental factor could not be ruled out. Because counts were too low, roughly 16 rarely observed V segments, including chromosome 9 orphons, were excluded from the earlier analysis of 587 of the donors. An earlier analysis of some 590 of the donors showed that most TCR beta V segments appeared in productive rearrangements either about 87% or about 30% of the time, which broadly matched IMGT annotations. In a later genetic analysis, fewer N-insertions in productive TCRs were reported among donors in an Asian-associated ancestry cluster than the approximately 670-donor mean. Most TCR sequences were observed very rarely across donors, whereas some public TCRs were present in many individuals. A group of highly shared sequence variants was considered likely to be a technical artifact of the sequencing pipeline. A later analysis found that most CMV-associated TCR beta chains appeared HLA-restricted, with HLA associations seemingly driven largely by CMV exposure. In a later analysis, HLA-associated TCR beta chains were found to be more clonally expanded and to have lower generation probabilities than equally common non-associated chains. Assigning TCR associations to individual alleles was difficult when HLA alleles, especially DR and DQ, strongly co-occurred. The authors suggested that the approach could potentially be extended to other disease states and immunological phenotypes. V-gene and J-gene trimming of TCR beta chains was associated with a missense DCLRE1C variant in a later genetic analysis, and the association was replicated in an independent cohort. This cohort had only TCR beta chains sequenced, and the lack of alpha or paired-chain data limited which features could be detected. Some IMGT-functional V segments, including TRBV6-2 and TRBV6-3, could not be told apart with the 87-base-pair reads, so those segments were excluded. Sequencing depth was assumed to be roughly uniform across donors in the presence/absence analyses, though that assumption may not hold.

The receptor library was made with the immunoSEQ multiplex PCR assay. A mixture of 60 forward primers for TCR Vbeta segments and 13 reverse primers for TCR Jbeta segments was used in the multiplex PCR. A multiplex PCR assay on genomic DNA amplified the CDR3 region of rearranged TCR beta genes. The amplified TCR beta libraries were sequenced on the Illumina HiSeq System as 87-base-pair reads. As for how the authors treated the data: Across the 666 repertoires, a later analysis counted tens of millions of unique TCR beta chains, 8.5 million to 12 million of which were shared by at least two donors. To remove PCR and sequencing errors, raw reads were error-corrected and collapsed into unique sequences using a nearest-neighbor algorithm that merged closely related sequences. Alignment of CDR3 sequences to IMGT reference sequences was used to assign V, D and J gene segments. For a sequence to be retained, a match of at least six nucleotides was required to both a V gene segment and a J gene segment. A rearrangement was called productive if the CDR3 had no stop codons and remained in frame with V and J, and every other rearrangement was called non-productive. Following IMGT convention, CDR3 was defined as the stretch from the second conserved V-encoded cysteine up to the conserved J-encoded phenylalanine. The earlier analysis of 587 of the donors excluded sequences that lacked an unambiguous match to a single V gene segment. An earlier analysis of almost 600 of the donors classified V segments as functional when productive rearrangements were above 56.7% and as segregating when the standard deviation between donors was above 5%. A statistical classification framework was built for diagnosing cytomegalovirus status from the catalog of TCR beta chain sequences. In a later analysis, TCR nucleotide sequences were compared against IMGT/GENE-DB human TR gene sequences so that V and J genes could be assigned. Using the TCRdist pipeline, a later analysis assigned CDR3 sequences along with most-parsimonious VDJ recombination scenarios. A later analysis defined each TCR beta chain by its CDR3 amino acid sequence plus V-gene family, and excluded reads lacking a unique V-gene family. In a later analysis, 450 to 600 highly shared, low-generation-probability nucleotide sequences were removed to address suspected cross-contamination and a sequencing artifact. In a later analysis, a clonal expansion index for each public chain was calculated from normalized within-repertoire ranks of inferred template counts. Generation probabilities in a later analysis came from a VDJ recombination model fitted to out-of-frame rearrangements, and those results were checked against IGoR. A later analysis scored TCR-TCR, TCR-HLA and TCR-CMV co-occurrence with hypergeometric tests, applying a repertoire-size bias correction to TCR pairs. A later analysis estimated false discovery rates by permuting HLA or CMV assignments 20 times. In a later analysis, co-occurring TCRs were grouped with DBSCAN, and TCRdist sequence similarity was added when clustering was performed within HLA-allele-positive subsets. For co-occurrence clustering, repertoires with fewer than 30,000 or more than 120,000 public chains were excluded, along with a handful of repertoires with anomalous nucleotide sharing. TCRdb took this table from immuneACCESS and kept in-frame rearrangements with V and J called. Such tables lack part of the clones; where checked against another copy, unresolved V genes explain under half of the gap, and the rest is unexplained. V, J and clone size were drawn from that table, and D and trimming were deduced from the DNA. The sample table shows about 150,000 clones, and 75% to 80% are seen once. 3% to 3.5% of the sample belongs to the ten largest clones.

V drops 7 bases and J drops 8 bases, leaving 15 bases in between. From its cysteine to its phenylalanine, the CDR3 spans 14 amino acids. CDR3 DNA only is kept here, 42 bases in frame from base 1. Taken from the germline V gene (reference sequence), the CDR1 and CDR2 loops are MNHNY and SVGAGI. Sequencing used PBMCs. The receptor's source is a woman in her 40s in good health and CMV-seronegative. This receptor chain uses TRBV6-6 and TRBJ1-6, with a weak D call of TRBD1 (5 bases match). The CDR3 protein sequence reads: CASTTAPRDSPLHF. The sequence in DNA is TGTGCCAGCACGACCGCCCCCAGGGATTCACCCCTCCACTTT.